A selection of T cell receptor beta chains follows, all from one sample in a study of T-cell reconstitution after alpha-beta-depleted transplantation in children. TCRdb re-called the PCR reads with MiXCR, one entry per CDR3 protein. Here the sample spans 640,000 or so distinct CDR3 sequences, around a sixth being singletons. Specimen: PBMCs from the stem cell graft donor, collected from the stem cell graft. The source of these receptors is a human donor who donated a stem cell graft to a child with acute myeloid leukemia. The CDR3 runs from the conserved cysteine through the conserved F or W. A D gene is named only where the DNA matches it firmly. Rows give clone size only sometimes, using once, few, many, or a class for an expanded clone.

D,J,size,V,CDR3,DNA
TRBD2,TRBJ2-5,NA,TRBV20-1,CSARDRVASGGYRQETQYF,TGCAGTGCTAGAGATAGGGTGGCTAGCGGGGGATACAGGCAAGAGACCCAGTACTTC
TRBD2,TRBJ2-1,many,TRBV6-1,CASSWGLETHNEQFF,TGTGCCAGCAGCTGGGGACTAGAAACCCACAATGAGCAGTTCTTC
NA,TRBJ2-7,NA,TRBV3-1,CASSEYREGSYEQYF,TGTGCCAGCAGCGAGTACAGGGAGGGATCCTACGAGCAGTACTTC
NA,TRBJ1-1,NA,TRBV5-1,CASSLQARNTEAFF,TGCGCCAGCAGCTTACAGGCCCGGAACACTGAAGCTTTCTTT
NA,TRBJ2-2,many,TRBV7-2,CASSYGRLGPGELFF,TGTGCCAGCAGCTACGGAAGACTAGGGCCCGGGGAGCTGTTTTTT
TRBD2,TRBJ2-1,NA,TRBV12-3/TRBV12-4,CASSPRLAGGRGEQFF,TGTGCCAGCAGTCCGCGACTAGCGGGGGGGCGGGGTGAGCAGTTCTTC
TRBD2,TRBJ2-7,many,TRBV20-1,CSARGKSGGSYEQYF,TGCAGTGCCAGGGGCAAGTCGGGGGGGTCCTACGAGCAGTACTTC
NA,TRBJ1-6,many,TRBV20-1,CSARGDTSHSPLHF,TGCAGTGCTAGGGGGGACACCTCGCATTCACCCCTCCACTTT
NA,TRBJ2-2,few,TRBV7-8,CASSLSTYRALTGELFF,TGTGCCAGCAGCTTGTCCACATATAGGGCGTTGACCGGGGAGCTGTTTTTT
NA,TRBJ2-5,many,TRBV20-1,CSARGGLVQGNQETQYF,TGCAGTGCTAGAGGGGGGTTAGTTCAGGGTAATCAAGAGACCCAGTACTTC